The 12 T cell receptor beta chains in this list originate from one sample, sequenced in a study of T cell responses to AZD1222 COVID-19 vaccine. Sequencing was performed with immunoSEQ multiplex PCR; in TCRdb, only in-frame clones are kept and a portion is missing. This table holds around 140,000 clones, more than 85% found once. Source: peripheral blood, taken on day 0 of AZD1222 vaccination. The receptors originated from an adult in good health.

This clone has only one observation. The chain recombines TRBV6-5 with TRBJ1-1; the D is unclear. CDR3 length: 13 residues. Germline V gene lookup returns CDR1 MNHEY and CDR2 SVGAGI. V dropped 11 bases and J dropped 1 base, with 14 bases sitting between them. The CDR3 is CAAQGQTNTEAFF. The CDR3 DNA reads TGTGCCGCCCAAGGTCAGACGAACACTGAAGCTTTCTTT.

The chain uses TRBV11-2 and TRBJ1-5, with TRBD1 identical over 7 bases. V gave up 3 bases and J gave up 9 bases; unmatched junction bases: 17. The CDR3 contains 17 residues. The germline gives CDR1 SGHAT, CDR2 FQNNGV. The CDR3: CASSLSSGTELPLPQHF. The CDR3 DNA follows: TGTGCCAGCAGCTTGAGTTCCGGGACAGAACTTCCATTGCCCCAGCATTTT.

The V call is TRBV7-9, the J call TRBJ1-5; a possible D gene is TRBD1 (5 bases). This CDR3 region has 17 residues. Germline CDR1 is SEHNR and CDR2 is FQNEAQ (reference sequence). Trimming cost V 5 bases and J 0 bases, with 17 bases left between them. DNA for the CDR3: TGTGCCAGCAGCGCGATAGGGACGAGTAATAGCAATCAGCCCCAGCATTTT. Translated: CASSAIGTSNSNQPQHF.

The count of this clone is one. The chain couples TRBV11-3 to TRBJ2-2; 9 nucleotides agree with TRBD2. The ends lost 2 bases at V and 5 bases at J; junction bases unmatched: 9. Germline V CDR1 and CDR2: SGHNT, YENEEA. The CDR3 consists of 17 residues. The CDR3 here is CASSLSGGGAGTGELFF. The CDR3 nucleotides are TGTGCCAGCAGCTTAAGCGGCGGGGGGGCCGGGACCGGGGAGCTGTTTTTT.

This chain joins TRBV7-6 and TRBJ2-5; TRBD2 agrees at 10 bases. V was clipped by 10 bases and J by 1 base; unmatched bases: 3. The CDR3 has 13 residues. Germline CDR1 is SGHVS and CDR2 is FNYEAQ. CDR3 protein: CATGTSAQETQYF. As DNA, the CDR3 is TGTGCCACGGGGACTAGCGCCCAAGAGACCCAGTACTTC.

V and J are TRBV19 and TRBJ2-2; D is perhaps TRBD1 (7 bases). CDR1 is LNHDA and CDR2 is SQIVND in the germline V gene (reference sequence). Trimming removed 3 bases at V and 10 bases at J, with 24 bases between. The CDR3 sequence is 17 residues long. The CDR3 nucleotides read TGTGCCAGTAGTATCGCGGAGGGGGCCCGTGGCGTGAAGGAGCTGTTTTTT. Protein sequence: CASSIAEGARGVKELFF. The full variable domain, its missing parts supplied by reference TRBV19 and TRBJ2-2, is DGGITQSPKYLFRKEGQNVTLSCEQNLNHDAMYWYRQDPGQGLRLIYYSQIVNDFQKGDIAEGYSVSREKKESFPLTVTSAQKNPTAFYLCASSIAEGARGVKELFFGEGSRLTVL.

The V call is TRBV27, the J call TRBJ1-4, with a tentative D call TRBD1 (5 bases). Germline V gene lookup returns CDR1 MNHEY and CDR2 SMNVEV (reference sequence). The length of the CDR3 is 19 residues. The germline V and J ends were trimmed by 1 base and 0 bases, with 18 bases remaining between them. The CDR3 nucleotides are TGTGCCAGCAGTTTATTACCCCCCGGGGGGTGGACAACTAATGAAAAACTGTTTTTT. It encodes CASSLLPPGGWTTNEKLFF.

This rearrangement joins TRBV19 to TRBJ1-2, with unresolved D. Germline lookup yields CDR1 LNHDA and CDR2 SQIVND (reference sequence). This CDR3 has 15 amino acids. Between the trimmed V and J ends, which lost 3 bases and 8 bases, there was a span of 19 bases. The CDR3 reads CASSIVPGVPTGYTF. The CDR3 DNA follows: TGTGCCAGTAGTATCGTCCCGGGAGTGCCCACCGGCTACACCTTC.

The J gene is TRBJ2-1, the V gene TRBV5-8; no clear D. Trimming cost V 4 bases and J 9 bases, with 14 bases left between them. The length of the CDR3 is 13 residues. Looked up from germline, CDR1 is SGHTS and CDR2 is YDEGEE. CDR3 sequence reads: CASSPDPGSEQFF. In DNA, the CDR3 is TGTGCCAGCAGCCCGGACCCGGGTTCTGAGCAGTTCTTC.

The chain links TRBV29-1 to TRBJ1-6; D gene unclear. The germline V and J ends were trimmed by 4 bases and 7 bases, with 8 bases remaining between them. CDR1 and CDR2 from the germline V gene are SQVTM and ANQGSEA. The CDR3 spans 12 residues. In DNA, the CDR3 is TGCAGCGTTGGAGGGATGAATTCACCCCTCCACTTT. Translation: CSVGGMNSPLHF.

This chain connects TRBV2 to TRBJ2-4; D possibly corresponds to TRBD2 (5 bases). This CDR3 contains 15 residues. Trimming shortened V by 8 bases and J by 0 bases, and 14 bases separated the two germline ends. Looked up from germline, CDR1 is SNHLY and CDR2 is FYNNEI. As DNA, the CDR3 is TGTGCCAGCGGCAACGGGGAGCTAGCCAAAAACATTCAGTACTTC. It translates to CASGNGELAKNIQYF. Filled out from reference TRBV2 and TRBJ2-4, the complete variable domain reads EPEVTQTPSHQVTQMGQEVILRCVPISNHLYFYWYRQILGQKVEFLVSFYNNEISEKSEIFDDQFSVERPDGSNFTLKIRSTKLEDSAMYFCASGNGELAKNIQYFGAGTRLSVL.

The rearrangement uses TRBV6-6 and TRBJ1-3; D is undetermined. Deletions cut 0 bases from V and 4 bases from J, with 10 bases between. The CDR3 extends over 15 amino acids. Germline assignment: CDR1 MNHNY and CDR2 SVGAGI (reference sequence). This CDR3 is CASSYSQSPGNTIYF. CDR3 DNA sequence: TGTGCCAGCAGTTACTCCCAGAGCCCAGGAAACACCATATATTTT.